This T cell receptor beta chain was observed in a study of blood T cells in healthy people across ages. V dropped 4 bases and J dropped 4 bases, with 16 bases sitting between them. CDR3 length: 15 residues. The V gene's germline CDR1 is WNHNN and CDR2 SYGVQD (reference sequence). A second PCR, run for about 7 to 11 cycles, used a sample-barcoded 5' primer plus a J-beta primer mix. TCRdb processed the 5' RACE reads anew with MiXCR; each CDR3 protein has one entry. The top ten hold less than 8% of the sample, which has fewer than 1.5 million distinct CDR3 sequences, 42% seen once. The receptor was isolated from a woman between 18 and 30 years old in good health. Material for sequencing was blood. The chain has TRBV10-1 and TRBJ1-1; no reliable D call. CDR3 in DNA: TGCGCCAGCAGTGTAAGTGTCGATCCCGGCACTGAAGCTTTCTTT. It yields the protein CASSVSVDPGTEAFF.